The source of this T cell receptor (beta chain) is a study of blood T cell repertoires in COVID-19. Under the authors' procedure: From reference gene primer amplification, estimates of nucleated cell counts were derived. The table came from immunoSEQ multiplex PCR; TCRdb's copy has only in-frame clones and leaves some out. The V and J calls and the clone size are those of that table, but D and trimming were determined from the DNA. Counted here are approximately 260,000 clones, about 86% occurring once; the ten biggest clones make up about 4%. The sequencing input was PBMCs or T cells enriched from blood (not recorded which). This clonotype originated in a man aged 25 to 45 with acute COVID-19.

CDR3 bases: TGTGCCAGCCCATCTTCGAGCTATGGCTACACCTTC. Amino acids: CASPSSSYGYTF. V gene TRBV2 combines with J gene TRBJ1-2; D not resolved. Germline assignment: CDR1 SNHLY and CDR2 FYNNEI. The V and J ends lost 8 bases and 4 bases respectively, with 11 bases between them. The CDR3 consists of 12 residues.